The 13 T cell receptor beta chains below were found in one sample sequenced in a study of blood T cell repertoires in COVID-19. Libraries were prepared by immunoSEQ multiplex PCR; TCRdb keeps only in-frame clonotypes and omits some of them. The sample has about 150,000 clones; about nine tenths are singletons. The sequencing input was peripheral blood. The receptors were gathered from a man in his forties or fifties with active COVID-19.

The DNA for the CDR3 is TGTGCCAGCAAATATAGCGGGGGGCTCTACGAGCAGTACTTC. It specifies CASKYSGGLYEQYF. The chain combines TRBV2 with TRBJ2-7; 10 nucleotides agree with TRBD2. The CDR3 sequence is 14 residues long. Germline CDR1 reads SNHLY; CDR2 reads FYNNEI. With V trimmed by 7 bases and J by 3 bases, 6 bases remained unmatched.

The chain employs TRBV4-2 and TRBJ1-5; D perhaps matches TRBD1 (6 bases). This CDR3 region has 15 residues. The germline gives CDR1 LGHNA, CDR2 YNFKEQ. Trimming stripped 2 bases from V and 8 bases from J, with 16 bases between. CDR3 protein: CASSQFEGGREPQHF. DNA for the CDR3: TGTGCCAGCAGCCAATTCGAGGGGGGGCGCGAGCCCCAGCATTTT.

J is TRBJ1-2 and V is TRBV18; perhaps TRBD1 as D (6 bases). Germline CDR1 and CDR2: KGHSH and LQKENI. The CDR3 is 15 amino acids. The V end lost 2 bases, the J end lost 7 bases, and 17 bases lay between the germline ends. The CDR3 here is CASSPVKGVGSGYTF. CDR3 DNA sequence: TGTGCCAGCTCACCAGTTAAGGGGGTTGGATCTGGCTACACCTTC.

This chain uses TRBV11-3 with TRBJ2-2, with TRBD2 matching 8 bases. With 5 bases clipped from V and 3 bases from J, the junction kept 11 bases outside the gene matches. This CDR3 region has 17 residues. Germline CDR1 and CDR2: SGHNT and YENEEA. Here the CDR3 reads CASSRAGLAGYTGELFF. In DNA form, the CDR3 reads TGTGCCAGCAGCCGCGCCGGGCTAGCGGGTTACACCGGGGAGCTGTTTTTT.

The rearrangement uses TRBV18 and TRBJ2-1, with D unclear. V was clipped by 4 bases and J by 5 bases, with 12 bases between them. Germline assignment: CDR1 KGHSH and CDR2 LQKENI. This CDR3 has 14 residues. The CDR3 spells CASSLPRPNNEQFF. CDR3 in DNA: TGTGCCAGCTCACTTCCGAGGCCGAACAATGAGCAGTTCTTC.

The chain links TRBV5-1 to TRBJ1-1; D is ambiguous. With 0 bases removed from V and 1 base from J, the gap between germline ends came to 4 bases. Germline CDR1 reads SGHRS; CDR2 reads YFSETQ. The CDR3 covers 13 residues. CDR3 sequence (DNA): TGCGCCAGCAGCTTGGCCTCGAACACTGAAGCTTTCTTT. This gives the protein CASSLASNTEAFF.

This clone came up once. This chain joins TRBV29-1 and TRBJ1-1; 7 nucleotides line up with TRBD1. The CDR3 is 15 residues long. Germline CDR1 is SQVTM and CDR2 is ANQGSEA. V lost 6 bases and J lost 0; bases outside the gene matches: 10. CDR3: CSVAKSDRMNTEAFF. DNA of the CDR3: TGCAGCGTGGCAAAATCGGACAGGATGAACACTGAAGCTTTCTTT.

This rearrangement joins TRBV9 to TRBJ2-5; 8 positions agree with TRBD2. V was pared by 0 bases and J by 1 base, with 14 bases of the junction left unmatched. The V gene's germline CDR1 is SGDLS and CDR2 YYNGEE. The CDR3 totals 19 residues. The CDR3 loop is CASSVGPGGPLEGQETQYF. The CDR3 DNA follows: TGTGCCAGCAGCGTAGGTCCGGGGGGGCCTCTCGAGGGCCAAGAGACCCAGTACTTC.

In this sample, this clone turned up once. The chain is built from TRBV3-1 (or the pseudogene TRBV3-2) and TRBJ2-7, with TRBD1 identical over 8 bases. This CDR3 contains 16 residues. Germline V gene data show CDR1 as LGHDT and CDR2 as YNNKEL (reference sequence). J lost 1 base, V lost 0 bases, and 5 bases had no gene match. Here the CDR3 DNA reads TGTGCCAGCAGCCAAGATGACAGGGGCTTATCCTACGAGCAGTACTTC. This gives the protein CASSQDDRGLSYEQYF.

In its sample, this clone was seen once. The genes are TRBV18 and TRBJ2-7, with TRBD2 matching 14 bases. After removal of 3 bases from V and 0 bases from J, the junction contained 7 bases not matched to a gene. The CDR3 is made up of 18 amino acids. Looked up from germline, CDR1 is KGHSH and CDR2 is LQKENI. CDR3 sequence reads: CASSPTGLAGGYSYEQYF. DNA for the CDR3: TGTGCCAGCTCACCGACTGGACTAGCGGGGGGATACTCCTACGAGCAGTACTTC.

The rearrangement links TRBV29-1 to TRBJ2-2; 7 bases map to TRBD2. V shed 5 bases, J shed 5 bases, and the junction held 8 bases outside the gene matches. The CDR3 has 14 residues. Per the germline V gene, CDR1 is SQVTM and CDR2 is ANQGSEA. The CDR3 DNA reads TGCAGCGTTCAGGGCGGGAGACGGACCGGGGAGCTGTTTTTT. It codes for CSVQGGRRTGELFF.

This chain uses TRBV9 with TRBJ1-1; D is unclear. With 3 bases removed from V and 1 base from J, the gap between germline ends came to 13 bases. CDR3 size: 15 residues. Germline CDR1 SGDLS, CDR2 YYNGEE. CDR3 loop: CASSEQSQANTEAFF. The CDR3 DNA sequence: TGTGCCAGCAGCGAGCAATCCCAAGCGAACACTGAAGCTTTCTTT.

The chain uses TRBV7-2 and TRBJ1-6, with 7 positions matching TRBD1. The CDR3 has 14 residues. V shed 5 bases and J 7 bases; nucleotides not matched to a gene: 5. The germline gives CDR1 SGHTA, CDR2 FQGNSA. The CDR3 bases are TGTGCCAGCAGCCCGACAGGGAGGAATTCACCCCTCCACTTT. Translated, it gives CASSPTGRNSPLHF.